A selection of T cell receptor beta chains follows, all from one sample in a study of T cells expressing NK-cell markers. TCRdb processed the 5' RACE reads again and assigns one entry to each CDR3 protein, with no DNA. The table for this sample gives hundreds of thousands of distinct CDR3 sequences. Sample: blood T cells: a sorted CD56 or NKG2C T cell subset, CD4+ or CD8+ T cells, or bulk PBMC T cells (not recorded which). These receptors were collected from a man aged 18-75 years in good health. Both conserved end residues are part of each CDR3.

j_call v_call cdr3_aa
TRBJ1-2 TRBV7-9 CASRYDRDLGYTF
TRBJ1-1 TRBV20-1 CSASRQAGAEAFF
TRBJ2-3 TRBV10-2 CASSDRGTRSDTQYF
TRBJ2-3 TRBV7-2 CASSPRRGSTDTQYF
TRBJ2-5 TRBV9 CASSFSGGVQETQYF
TRBJ2-1 TRBV19 CASNRDRGLGEQFF
TRBJ1-2 TRBV4-1 CASSQGGGGNYGYTF
TRBJ1-5 TRBV12-3/TRBV12-4 CASSRNLHQPQHF
TRBJ2-3 TRBV5-5 CASSPQAGGRIDTQYF
TRBJ2-7 TRBV3-1 CASSLLRFVSGGAVPYEQYF
TRBJ2-2 TRBV20-1 CSARDRGQGMNTGELFF
TRBJ2-7 TRBV5-1 CASSLRPGQLKEQYF
TRBJ2-7 TRBV19 CASSNTGTRGEQYF
TRBJ1-5 TRBV12-3/TRBV12-4 CASSLGQGAGQPQHF
TRBJ2-3 TRBV20-1 CSASSLAGGLSDTQYF
TRBJ2-5 TRBV12-3/TRBV12-4 CASSLTSQETQYF
TRBJ2-1 TRBV5-4 CASSISLGQGNNEQFF
TRBJ2-1 TRBV6-5 CASSSGQGAAENEQFF
TRBJ1-6 TRBV7-8 CASSLRRLDSPLHF
TRBJ2-6 TRBV24-1 CATSRGRGPGANVLTF
TRBJ1-1 TRBV28 CASKDAPSMNTEAFF
TRBJ2-5 TRBV15 CATSRAPETQYF
TRBJ2-7 TRBV6-5 CASSWRSLHEQYF
TRBJ2-7 TRBV6-1 CASMETMGYEQYF
TRBJ1-1 TRBV7-9 CASSLARDRVTEAFF
TRBJ2-3 TRBV10-3 CAISEFPETDTQYF
TRBJ2-3 TRBV20-1 CSAGEPSSGLAGGRSDTQYF
TRBJ1-1 TRBV4-1 CASSQVGEGLGTEAFF
TRBJ1-2 TRBV12-3/TRBV12-4 CASTIRGGYSRSYTF
TRBJ2-5 TRBV12-3/TRBV12-4 CASSPRRSGSQETQYF
TRBJ2-7 TRBV5-1 CASSLDGGGRLTYEQYF
TRBJ1-1 TRBV5-1 CASSWGDRENTEAFF
TRBJ1-3 TRBV4-1 CASSQDRAGTGNGNTIYF
TRBJ1-6 TRBV6-1 CASSEIETVISPLHF
TRBJ2-7 TRBV18 CASSPSDRRSYEQYF
TRBJ1-4 TRBV20-1 CSARDISGGLGEKLFF
TRBJ1-1 TRBV9 CASSVGDSGMNTEAFF
TRBJ1-4 TRBV18 CASSIRDIYVCEKLFF
TRBJ2-5 TRBV12-3/TRBV12-4 CASSGLFSKPETQYF
TRBJ2-1 TRBV5-1 CASSVRGLIFDEQFF
TRBJ2-5 TRBV12-3/TRBV12-4 CASSLADRGQETQYF
TRBJ2-1 TRBV6-2/TRBV6-3 CASSLPGTSGNEQFF
TRBJ2-1 TRBV5-5 CASSLGQAGGRIYNEQFF
TRBJ2-4 TRBV15 CATSIVRTSENIQYF
TRBJ2-2 TRBV4-1 CASSQAWDRNTGELFF
TRBJ2-1 TRBV11-2 CASSLQPSGGGGEQFF
TRBJ1-4 TRBV2 CASTQAGAWGEKLFF